These 24 T cell receptor beta chains came from one sample sequenced in a study of T cell changes during pregnancy in multiple sclerosis. Assay: immunoSEQ multiplex PCR; the TCRdb copy retains only in-frame clones and omits some. This sample has around 88,000 clones; 90% to 95% occur once, and the top ten carry roughly 2.5%. Here the sequenced sample was peripheral blood, taken in the first trimester of pregnancy. Every receptor here comes from a female donor with multiple sclerosis, enrolled in a pregnancy study.

This chain connects TRBV2 to TRBJ2-2; no firm D call. Germline V gene sequence: CDR1 SNHLY, CDR2 FYNNEI. The CDR3 consists of 16 residues. Trimming removed 4 bases at V and 0 bases at J, with 12 bases between. The CDR3 bases are TGTGCCAGCAGTGCCCAGAAGAAATCGAACACCGGGGAGCTGTTTTTT. Its translation: CASSAQKKSNTGELFF.

J is TRBJ2-7 and V is TRBV4-2; tentatively, D is TRBD1 (6 bases). The V and J ends lost 1 base and 2 bases respectively, with 9 bases between them. This CDR3 contains 14 residues. From germline, CDR1 is LGHNA and CDR2 YNFKEQ. Written as DNA, the CDR3 is TGTGCCAGCAGCCAAGCCCGGGACACCTACGAGCAGTACTTC. Encoded protein: CASSQARDTYEQYF.

The CDR3 nucleotides read TGTGCCAGCTCACGGGTCGGGACTAGCGCTTCTGAGCAGTACTTC. Translating it yields CASSRVGTSASEQYF. V gene TRBV18 combines with J gene TRBJ2-7; 10 nucleotides match TRBD2. CDR1 is KGHSH and CDR2 is LQKENI in the germline V gene. The CDR3 is made up of 15 amino acids. V gave up 4 bases and J gave up 7 bases; unmatched junction bases: 10.

This clone is a singleton in its sample. The chain links TRBV7-3 to TRBJ1-1, with TRBD1 identical over 9 bases. Germline CDR1 is SGHTA and CDR2 is FQGTGA. CDR3 length: 13 residues. Germline trimming cut 5 bases from V and 8 bases from J; bases unmatched to any gene: 6. The CDR3 loop reads CASSLLTGGEAFF. CDR3 coding DNA: TGTGCCAGCAGCCTTCTGACAGGGGGGGAAGCTTTCTTT.

The chain uses TRBV4-1 and TRBJ2-7, with a weak D call TRBD1 (5 bases). This CDR3 is 15 amino acids long. Trimming removed 1 base from V and 1 base from J, with 11 bases in between. Germline V gene sequence: CDR1 MGHRA, CDR2 YSYEKL. CDR3 loop: CASSQVQDPSYEQYF. The CDR3 bases are TGCGCCAGCAGCCAAGTACAGGACCCATCCTACGAGCAGTACTTC.

This clone was seen only a few times. CDR3 region: CASSLEVDRGTDTQYF. The CDR3 nucleotides are TGTGCCAGCAGCTTAGAGGTAGACAGAGGCACAGATACGCAGTATTTT. The chain carries TRBV7-6 and TRBJ2-3, with a tentative D call TRBD1 (5 bases). Trimming took off 1 base at V and 1 base at J, with 12 bases between the two ends. From germline, CDR1 is SGHVS and CDR2 FNYEAQ. The CDR3 covers 16 residues.

This chain joins TRBV28 and TRBJ2-1; 9 nucleotides align to TRBD1. The V segment lost 3 bases and the J segment 6 bases; nucleotides outside the gene matches: 12. In germline, CDR1 is MDHEN, CDR2 SYDVKM. This CDR3 is built from 17 residues. The CDR3 here is CASSFRTGEQFFNEQFF. As DNA, the CDR3 is TGTGCCAGCAGTTTCCGGACAGGGGAACAATTTTTCAATGAGCAGTTCTTC.

This rearrangement joins TRBV12-2 to TRBJ2-1; TRBD1 is the table's D call, not checked against the DNA. TRBV12-2 is a documented pseudogene. This CDR3 has 12 residues. The CDR3 nucleotides read TGTGCAAGTCGCTTAGACCAGTCGTCACAGTTCTTC. Amino acids: CASRLDQSSQFF.

The chain couples TRBV2 to TRBJ2-7; 9 bases match TRBD1. V dropped 7 bases and J dropped 5; count of bases not matched to a gene: 9. The CDR3 contains 14 residues. Germline CDR1 and CDR2: SNHLY and FYNNEI. CDR3 amino acids: CASKRTGGVDEQYF. The CDR3, as DNA: TGTGCCAGCAAACGAACAGGGGGCGTAGACGAGCAGTACTTC.

This rearrangement joins TRBV5-6 to TRBJ2-3; 7 bases agree with TRBD1. The V gene end was trimmed by 0 bases and the J gene end by 8 bases; junction bases not matched to a gene: 9. The CDR3 totals 15 residues. Germline lookup yields CDR1 SGHDT and CDR2 YYEEEE. DNA for the CDR3: TGTGCCAGCAGCTTGGTGGACAGGAATGCTCGTACGCAGTATTTT. It encodes CASSLVDRNARTQYF.

The V gene is TRBV7-3, the J gene TRBJ2-3, with TRBD2 matching 9 bases. Germline assignment: CDR1 SGHTA and CDR2 FQGTGA. CDR3 length equals 20 residues. With V trimmed by 1 base and J by 4 bases, 18 bases remained unmatched. CDR3 loop: CASSLKGVLGGGALADTQYF. In nucleotides, the CDR3 is TGTGCCAGCAGCTTAAAGGGGGTGTTAGGCGGGGGGGCCCTCGCAGATACGCAGTATTTT. Full variable domain (remainder filled in from reference TRBV7-3 and TRBJ2-3): GAGVSQTPSNKVTEKGKYVELRCDPISGHTALYWYRQSLGQGPEFLIYFQGTGAADDSGLPNDRFFAVRPEGSVSTLKIQRTERGDSAVYLCASSLKGVLGGGALADTQYFGPGTRLTVL.

The V gene is TRBV27, the J gene TRBJ2-7; 11 bases are a match to TRBD2. The CDR3 has 15 residues. V trimming: 5 bases; J trimming: 2 bases; junction bases outside the gene matches: 5. The germline CDR1 and CDR2 sequences are MNHEY and SMNVEV (reference sequence). The CDR3 here is CASSPGLAGAYEQYF. DNA for the CDR3: TGTGCCAGCAGTCCCGGACTAGCGGGTGCCTACGAGCAGTACTTC.

The rearrangement links TRBV9 to TRBJ1-3, with D possibly matching TRBD1 (5 bases). The CDR3 extends over 16 amino acids. Trimming took 0 bases from V and 0 from J, leaving 10 bases between them. CDR1 and CDR2 (germline): SGDLS, YYNGEE. In DNA form, the CDR3 reads TGTGCCAGCAGCGTAGGGGACTTAAACTCTGGAAACACCATATATTTT. It translates to CASSVGDLNSGNTIYF.

The chain carries TRBV7-9 and TRBJ1-1, with D tentatively TRBD1 (6 bases). The CDR3 has 13 amino acids. Germline lookup yields CDR1 SEHNR and CDR2 FQNEAQ (reference sequence). V was clipped by 5 bases and J by 7 bases, with 14 bases between them. The CDR3 protein is CASSVAGGLEAFF. The CDR3 coding sequence is TGTGCCAGCAGCGTCGCGGGGGGGCTTGAAGCTTTCTTT.

V gene TRBV11-2 combines with J gene TRBJ2-3, with 12 bases lining up with TRBD2. Per germline, CDR1 SGHAT and CDR2 FQNNGV. CDR3 length: 17 amino acids. The ends lost 4 bases at V and 0 bases at J; junction bases unmatched: 5. The CDR3 DNA reads as TGTGCCAGCAGCTCTCGCGGGACTAGCGGGAGCACAGATACGCAGTATTTT. Encoded protein: CASSSRGTSGSTDTQYF.

The chain recombines TRBV30 with TRBJ2-4; 9 bases fit TRBD1. Trimming took 7 bases from V and 5 from J; bases not matched to a gene: 6. The CDR3 sequence is 13 residues long. The germline V gene encodes CDR1 GTSNPN and CDR2 SVGIG (reference sequence). CDR3 nucleotides: TGTGCCTCGGACAGGGGTTTTCAAAACATTCAGTACTTC. Residues: CASDRGFQNIQYF.

The CDR3 sequence: CSVAPLLRVLDGYTF. For the CDR3, the DNA is TGCAGCGTTGCCCCGCTGCTTCGAGTATTAGATGGCTACACCTTC. This chain uses TRBV29-1 with TRBJ1-2; D unresolved. Germline V gives CDR1 SQVTM, CDR2 ANQGSEA. The CDR3 is 15 amino acids. V was pared by 4 bases and J by 6 bases, with 21 bases between.

The genes are TRBV19 and TRBJ2-2, with 12 bases aligning to TRBD2. The germline CDR1 and CDR2 sequences are LNHDA and SQIVND (reference sequence). V lost 5 bases and J lost 6; bases outside the gene matches: 7. CDR3 length equals 16 residues. The CDR3: CASSLGTSGFPGELFF. The CDR3 coding sequence is TGTGCCAGTAGTCTTGGGACTAGCGGGTTTCCCGGGGAGCTGTTTTTT.

This chain uses TRBV6-5 with TRBJ2-3; 8 bases align to TRBD2. Losses at the gene ends were 6 bases for V and 8 bases for J; bases not matched to a gene: 10. Germline-derived CDR1 and CDR2 are MNHEY and SVGAGI. This CDR3 has 14 residues. The CDR3 region is CASRASGGAGTQYF. The CDR3 DNA is TGTGCCAGCAGGGCATCGGGAGGGGCGGGTACGCAGTATTTT.

The chain couples TRBV5-1 to TRBJ2-3, with a tentative D call TRBD2 (7 bases). The V and J ends lost 0 bases and 1 base respectively, with 12 bases between them. CDR3 size: 16 residues. Germline V gene data show CDR1 as SGHRS and CDR2 as YFSETQ. DNA of the CDR3: TGCGCCAGCAGCTTGGAGGGGGGGGGCGGCACAGATACGCAGTATTTT. This gives the protein CASSLEGGGGTDTQYF.

The gene calls are TRBV19 and TRBJ1-2; D not certain. Germline V gives CDR1 LNHDA, CDR2 SQIVND (reference sequence). The CDR3 is made up of 18 amino acids. Trimming stripped 4 bases from V and 0 bases from J, with 21 bases between. The CDR3 sequence is CASSTTPGGGYPNYGYTF. The CDR3 nucleotides are TGTGCCAGTAGTACCACTCCCGGAGGAGGCTACCCTAACTATGGCTACACCTTC.

The chain uses TRBV7-2 and TRBJ1-1; tentative D call: TRBD1 (5 bases). The CDR3 spans 16 residues. CDR1 is SGHTA and CDR2 is FQGNSA in the germline V gene. V was trimmed by 5 bases and J by 3 bases, leaving 19 bases between them. CDR3 sequence reads: CASSRGWAAGDTEAFF. DNA for the CDR3: TGTGCCAGCAGCCGAGGTTGGGCGGCGGGGGACACTGAAGCTTTCTTT.

This clone was seen a single time. This chain uses TRBV27 with TRBJ2-7, with 10 bases that match TRBD1. CDR1 and CDR2 (germline): MNHEY, SMNVEV (reference sequence). With V trimmed by 3 bases and J by 2 bases, 4 bases remained unmatched. There are 15 residues in the CDR3. CDR3 sequence: CASSLDGTGAYEQYF. CDR3 sequence (DNA): TGTGCCAGCAGTTTGGATGGGACAGGGGCCTACGAGCAGTACTTC.

The rearrangement links TRBV7-3 to TRBJ2-2; weak D call: TRBD1 (6 bases). This CDR3 is built from 13 residues. In germline, CDR1 is SGHTA, CDR2 FQGTGA. Trimming cost V 5 bases and J 10 bases, with 14 bases left between them. CDR3 protein: CASSATGREELFF. The CDR3 coding sequence is TGTGCCAGCAGCGCAACAGGGAGAGAGGAGCTGTTTTTT.